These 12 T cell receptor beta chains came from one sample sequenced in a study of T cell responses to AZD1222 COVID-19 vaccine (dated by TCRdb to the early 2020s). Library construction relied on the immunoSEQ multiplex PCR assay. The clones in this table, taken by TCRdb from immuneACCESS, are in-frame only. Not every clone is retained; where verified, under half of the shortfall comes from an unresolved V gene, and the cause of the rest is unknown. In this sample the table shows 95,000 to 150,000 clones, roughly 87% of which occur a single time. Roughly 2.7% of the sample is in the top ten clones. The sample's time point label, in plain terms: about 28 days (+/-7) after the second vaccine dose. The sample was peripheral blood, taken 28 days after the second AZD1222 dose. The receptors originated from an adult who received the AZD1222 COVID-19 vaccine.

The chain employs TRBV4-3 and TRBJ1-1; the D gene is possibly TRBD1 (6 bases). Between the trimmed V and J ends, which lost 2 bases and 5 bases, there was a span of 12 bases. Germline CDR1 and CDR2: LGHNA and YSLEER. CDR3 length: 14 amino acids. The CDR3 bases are TGCGCCAGCAGCCAAACGACAGGAAGGACTGAAGCTTTCTTT. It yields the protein CASSQTTGRTEAFF.

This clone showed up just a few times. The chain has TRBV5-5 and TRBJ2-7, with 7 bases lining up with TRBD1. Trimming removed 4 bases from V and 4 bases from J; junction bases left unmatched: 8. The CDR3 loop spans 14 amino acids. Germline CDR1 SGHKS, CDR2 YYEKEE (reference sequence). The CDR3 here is CASSKPGQTYEQYF. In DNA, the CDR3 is TGTGCCAGCAGCAAACCGGGACAGACTTACGAGCAGTACTTC.

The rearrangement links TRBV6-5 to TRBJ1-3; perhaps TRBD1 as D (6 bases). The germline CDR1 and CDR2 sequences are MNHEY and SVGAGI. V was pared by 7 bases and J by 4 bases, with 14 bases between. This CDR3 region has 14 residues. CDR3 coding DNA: TGTGCCAGCAAAGACAGGTTTTCAGGAAACACCATATATTTT. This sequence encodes CASKDRFSGNTIYF.

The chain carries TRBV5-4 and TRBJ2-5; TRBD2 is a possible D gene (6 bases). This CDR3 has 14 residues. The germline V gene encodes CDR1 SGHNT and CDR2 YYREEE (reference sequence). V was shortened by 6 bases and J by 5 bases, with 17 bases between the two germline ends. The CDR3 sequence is CASNRGGGLETQYF. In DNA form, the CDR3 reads TGTGCCAGCAACCGGGGAGGTGGATTGGAGACCCAGTACTTC. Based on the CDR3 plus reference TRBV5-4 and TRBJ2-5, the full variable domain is ETGVTQSPTHLIKTRGQQVTLRCSSQSGHNTVSWYQQALGQGPQFIFQYYREEENGRGNFPPRFSGLQFPNYSSELNVNALELDDSALYLCASNRGGGLETQYFGPGTRLLVL.

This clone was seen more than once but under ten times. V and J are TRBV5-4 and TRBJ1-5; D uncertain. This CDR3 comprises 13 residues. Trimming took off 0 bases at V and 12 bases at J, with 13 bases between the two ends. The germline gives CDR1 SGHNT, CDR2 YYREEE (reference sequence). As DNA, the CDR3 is TGTGCCAGCAGCTTGGATAGGGTCAGCCTCCAGCATTTT. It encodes CASSLDRVSLQHF.

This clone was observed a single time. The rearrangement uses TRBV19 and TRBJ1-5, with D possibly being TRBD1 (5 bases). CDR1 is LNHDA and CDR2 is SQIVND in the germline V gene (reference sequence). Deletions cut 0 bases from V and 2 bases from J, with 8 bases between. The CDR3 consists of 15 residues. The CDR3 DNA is TGTGCCAGTAGTATAGATCGGGGACGCAATCAGCCCCAGCATTTT. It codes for CASSIDRGRNQPQHF.

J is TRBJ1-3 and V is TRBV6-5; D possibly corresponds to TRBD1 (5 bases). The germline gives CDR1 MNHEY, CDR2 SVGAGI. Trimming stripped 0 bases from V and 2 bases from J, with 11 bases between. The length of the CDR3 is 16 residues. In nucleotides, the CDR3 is TGTGCCAGCAGTTACTCGGTAGGGGTCACTGGAAACACCATATATTTT. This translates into CASSYSVGVTGNTIYF.

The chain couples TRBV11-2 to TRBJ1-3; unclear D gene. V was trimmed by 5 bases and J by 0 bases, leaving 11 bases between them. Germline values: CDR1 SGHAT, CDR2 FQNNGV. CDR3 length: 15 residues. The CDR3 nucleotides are TGTGCCAGCAGCCCCCTGTCGGGCTCTGGAAACACCATATATTTT. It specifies CASSPLSGSGNTIYF. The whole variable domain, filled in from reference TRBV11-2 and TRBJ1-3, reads EAGVAQSPRYKIIEKRQSVAFWCNPISGHATLYWYQQILGQGPKLLIQFQNNGVVDDSQLPKDRFSAERLKGVDSTLKIQPAKLEDSAVYLCASSPLSGSGNTIYFGEGSWLTVV.

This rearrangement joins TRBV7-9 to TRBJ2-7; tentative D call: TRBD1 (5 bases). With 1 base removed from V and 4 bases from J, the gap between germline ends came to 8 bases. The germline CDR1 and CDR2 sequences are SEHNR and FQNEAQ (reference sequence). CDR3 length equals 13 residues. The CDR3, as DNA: TGTGCCAGCAGCTTAGAAACAGGATACGAGCAGTACTTC. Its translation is CASSLETGYEQYF.

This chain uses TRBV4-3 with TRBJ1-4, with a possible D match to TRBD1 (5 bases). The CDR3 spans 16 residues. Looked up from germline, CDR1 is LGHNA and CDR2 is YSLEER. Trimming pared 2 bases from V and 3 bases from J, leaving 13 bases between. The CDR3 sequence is CASSQFNRGSNEKLFF. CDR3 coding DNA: TGCGCCAGCAGCCAATTTAATCGGGGGTCTAATGAAAAACTGTTTTTT.

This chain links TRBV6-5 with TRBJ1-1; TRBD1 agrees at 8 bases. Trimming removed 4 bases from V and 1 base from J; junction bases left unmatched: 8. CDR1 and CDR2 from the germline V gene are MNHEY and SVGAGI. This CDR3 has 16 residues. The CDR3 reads CASSSPSTGENTEAFF. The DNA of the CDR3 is TGTGCCAGCAGTTCCCCTTCGACAGGGGAGAACACTGAAGCTTTCTTT.

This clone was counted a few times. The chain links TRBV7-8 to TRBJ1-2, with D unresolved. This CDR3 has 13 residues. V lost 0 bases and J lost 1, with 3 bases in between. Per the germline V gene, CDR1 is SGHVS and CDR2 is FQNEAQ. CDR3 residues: CASSLANNYGYTF. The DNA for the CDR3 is TGTGCCAGCAGCTTAGCTAATAACTATGGCTACACCTTC.